These 27 T cell receptor beta chains originate from one sample sequenced in a study of shared clonotypes between healthy human individuals. Profiled with immunoSEQ multiplex PCR; TCRdb holds only in-frame clones, not every one. This sample has about 1.1 million clones, with 75% to 85% found just once. The sample taken for sequencing was memory CD4+ T cells from PBMCs. The subset denotes: CD45RA-negative fraction. The origin of the receptors is a man younger than 30 in good health. Some clones in this sample may be carry-over from other donors' samples.

This rearrangement joins TRBV2 to TRBJ1-1; D possibly corresponds to TRBD1 (6 bases). Germline V gene sequence: CDR1 SNHLY, CDR2 FYNNEI. V gave up 6 bases and J gave up 0 bases, with 14 bases separating them. There are 15 residues in the CDR3. The CDR3 bases are TGTGCCAGCAGCCAACAGGGCCTCATGAACACTGAAGCTTTCTTT. Protein product: CASSQQGLMNTEAFF.

This sequence joins TRBV6-6 and TRBJ2-7; possible D gene TRBD2, 6 bases. The CDR3 consists of 13 residues. Trimming took off 6 bases at V and 5 bases at J, with 14 bases between the two ends. CDR1 is MNHNY and CDR2 is SVGAGI in the germline V gene (reference sequence). As DNA, the CDR3 is TGTGCCAGCAGGGGGACTTGGGGGAACGAGCAGTACTTC. This translates into CASRGTWGNEQYF.

This clone has a handful of counts. This chain uses TRBV9 with TRBJ1-1, with 7 positions matching TRBD1. Trimming cost V 2 bases and J 5 bases; bases outside gene matches: 3. Germline V gene data show CDR1 as SGDLS and CDR2 as YYNGEE. This CDR3 comprises 13 residues. Written as DNA, the CDR3 is TGTGCCAGCAGCGTTGACAGGGAGACTGAAGCTTTCTTT. Protein sequence: CASSVDRETEAFF.

This rearrangement joins TRBV10-3 to TRBJ2-2; D could derive from TRBD1 or TRBD2 (5 bases each). Between the trimmed V and J ends, which lost 6 bases and 11 bases, there was a span of 10 bases. This CDR3 contains 11 residues. Germline values: CDR1 ENHRY, CDR2 SYGVKD. In DNA form, the CDR3 reads TGTGCCATCAGCGGGACCTCCGAGCTGTTTTTT. It is translated as CAISGTSELFF.

The chain uses TRBV19 and TRBJ1-1; TRBD1 agrees at 8 bases. Germline values: CDR1 LNHDA, CDR2 SQIVND (reference sequence). The CDR3 runs to 13 residues. The junction had 5 bases not matched to a gene; V was cut back by 4 bases and J by 7 bases. CDR3 DNA: TGTGCCAGTAGTAAACTAACAGGGGGTGAAGCTTTCTTT. Translation gives CASSKLTGGEAFF. Combining the CDR3 with reference TRBV19 and TRBJ1-1 gives the whole variable domain DGGITQSPKYLFRKEGQNVTLSCEQNLNHDAMYWYRQDPGQGLRLIYYSQIVNDFQKGDIAEGYSVSREKKESFPLTVTSAQKNPTAFYLCASSKLTGGEAFFGQGTRLTVV.

Comment on this clone: A far larger clone lies a single base away; this is likely a read error. Different DNA sequences within this sample yield the same CDR3. This sequence joins TRBV30 and TRBJ1-2, with 9 bases fitting TRBD1. Per germline, CDR1 GTSNPN and CDR2 SVGIG (reference sequence). The ends lost 2 bases at V and 11 bases at J; junction bases unmatched: 6. This CDR3 contains 12 residues. The CDR3: CAWSPRQGGYTF. CDR3 DNA: TGTGCCTGGAGTCCGAGACAGGGGGGTTACACCTTC. Full variable domain (missing parts from reference TRBV30 and TRBJ1-2): SQTIHQWPATLVQPVGSPLSLECTVEGTSNPNLYWYRQAAGRGLQLLFYSVGIGQISSEVPQNLSASRPQDRQFILSSKKLLLSDSGFYLCAWSPRQGGYTFGSGTRLTVV.

J is TRBJ1-1 and V is TRBV28, with D maybe TRBD1 (6 bases). V lost 6 bases and J lost 5, with 19 bases in between. Germline assignment: CDR1 MDHEN and CDR2 SYDVKM. The CDR3 covers 15 residues. The DNA for the CDR3 is TGTGCCAGCAGACCTACTGGGACAAGGTTAACTGAAGCTTTCTTT. Encoded protein: CASRPTGTRLTEAFF.

This CDR3 reads CASSPTRVSGTDTQYF. DNA of the CDR3: TGTGCCAGCAGCCCTACGAGGGTTAGCGGCACAGATACGCAGTATTTT. The chain carries TRBV7-2 and TRBJ2-3; D possibly corresponds to TRBD2 (5 bases). Trimming removed 5 bases at V and 1 base at J, with 16 bases between. Germline loops: CDR1 SGHTA, CDR2 FQGNSA. There are 16 residues in the CDR3.

This chain links TRBV5-5 with TRBJ2-5; D might be TRBD1 (6 bases). Germline V gene sequence: CDR1 SGHKS, CDR2 YYEKEE (reference sequence). V dropped 0 bases and J dropped 3 bases, with 12 bases sitting between them. This CDR3 is 15 amino acids long. This CDR3 is CASSLEGTTEETQYF. CDR3 coding DNA: TGTGCCAGCAGCTTGGAGGGGACAACTGAAGAGACCCAGTACTTC.

The chain links TRBV11-2 to TRBJ2-5; D not certain. The CDR3 is made up of 17 amino acids. The V end was cut by 3 bases, the J end by 2 bases, with 19 bases between. Germline CDR1 SGHAT, CDR2 FQNNGV. The CDR3 protein is CASSFQNILPTQETQYF. In DNA, the CDR3 is TGTGCCAGCAGCTTTCAGAACATACTCCCAACACAAGAGACCCAGTACTTC.

This clone was counted at least ten times. V usage is TRBV7-3 and J usage is TRBJ1-1; the D gene is possibly TRBD1 (5 bases). The CDR3 totals 13 residues. V lost 5 bases and J lost 10, with 17 bases in between. CDR1 and CDR2 (germline): SGHTA, FQGTGA. CDR3 sequence: CASSPGRQRSAFF. The CDR3 nucleotides read TGTGCCAGCAGCCCGGGGCGACAACGATCAGCTTTCTTT.

The chain recombines TRBV28 with TRBJ1-1; the D is unclear. This CDR3 is 16 amino acids long. Trimming removed 3 bases at V and 5 bases at J, with 19 bases between. CDR1 is MDHEN and CDR2 is SYDVKM in the germline V gene. Here the CDR3 reads CASSLLPTSRLTEAFF. DNA of the CDR3: TGTGCCAGCAGTTTGCTCCCCACATCCCGATTGACTGAAGCTTTCTTT. The full variable domain, completed using reference TRBV28 and TRBJ1-1, is DVKVTQSSRYLVKRTGEKVFLECVQDMDHENMFWYRQDPGLGLRLIYFSYDVKMKEKGDIPEGYSVSREKKERFSLILESASTNQTSMYLCASSLLPTSRLTEAFFGQGTRLTVV.

This CDR3 is CASSIGLRTREQYF. The CDR3 DNA follows: TGTGCCAGCAGCATCGGCCTAAGGACCAGGGAGCAGTACTTC. This chain joins TRBV21-1 and TRBJ2-7. TRBV21-1 is designated a pseudogene. The CDR3 extends over 14 amino acids.

V is TRBV28 and J is TRBJ1-2; D might be TRBD1 (6 bases). Germline V gene lookup returns CDR1 MDHEN and CDR2 SYDVKM. With 5 bases removed from V and 3 bases from J, the gap between germline ends came to 16 bases. This CDR3 comprises 15 residues. The CDR3 DNA reads TGTGCCAGCAGTCCGAGCACAGGGACCTACTATGGCTACACCTTC. It yields the protein CASSPSTGTYYGYTF.

V gene TRBV28 combines with J gene TRBJ1-2; D remains unclear. The CDR3 has 11 amino acids. V was cut by 4 bases and J by 4 bases, with 4 bases left in between. CDR1 MDHEN and CDR2 SYDVKM come from the germline V gene. The CDR3, as DNA: TGTGCCAGCAGTTGGCTCTATGGCTACACCTTC. Amino acids: CASSWLYGYTF.

V is TRBV4-1 and J is TRBJ1-2; D not certain. CDR1 MGHRA and CDR2 YSYEKL come from the germline V gene. Trimming left V 3 bases short and J 4 bases short, with 6 bases between. The CDR3 runs to 12 residues. The CDR3 DNA reads as TGCGCCAGCAGCCAGAGTCTCTATGGCTACACCTTC. Translating it yields CASSQSLYGYTF.

Remarks on this clone: A much larger clone lies a single base off, so this may be a read error. Other nucleotide sequences from this sample produce the same CDR3. The chain couples TRBV25-1 to TRBJ1-1; D possibly corresponds to TRBD1 (5 bases). The CDR3 extends over 13 amino acids. The V gene's germline CDR1 is MGHDK and CDR2 SYGVNS. CDR3 sequence reads: CASSESKGREAFF. DNA for the CDR3: TGTGCCAGCAGTGAATCGAAGGGGCGGGAAGCCTTCTTT.

This clone has more than one count but fewer than ten. This chain connects TRBV27 to TRBJ2-4; 8 bases match TRBD1. V shed 2 bases and J 5 bases; nucleotides not matched to a gene: 8. CDR1 MNHEY and CDR2 SMNVEV come from the germline V gene (reference sequence). The CDR3 consists of 16 residues. In DNA form, the CDR3 reads TGTGCCAGCAGTTTAAGGGCCCTGACAGGGGAAAACATTCAGTACTTC. Protein product: CASSLRALTGENIQYF.

The chain combines TRBV2 with TRBJ2-5; 11 bases match TRBD1. Germline trimming cut 8 bases from V and 1 base from J; bases unmatched to any gene: 12. CDR1 is SNHLY and CDR2 is FYNNEI in the germline V gene. This CDR3 is built from 17 residues. CDR3 loop: CASSPGAGTGGQETQYF. CDR3 bases: TGTGCCAGCTCTCCTGGGGCCGGGACAGGGGGCCAAGAGACCCAGTACTTC.

The genes are TRBV7-9 and TRBJ1-2; no firm D call. CDR3 length: 14 amino acids. The germline V gene has CDR1 SEHNR and CDR2 FQNEAQ (reference sequence). V lost 5 bases, J lost 6 bases, and 16 bases lay in between. The CDR3 DNA reads as TGTGCCAGCAGCCGAGTATTGGGTCTCGATGGCTACACCTTC. Amino acid sequence: CASSRVLGLDGYTF.

The gene calls are TRBV27 and TRBJ1-1; TRBD1 might be the D (6 bases). The CDR3 runs 13 residues. Trimming took off 6 bases at V and 4 bases at J, with 12 bases between the two ends. Germline-derived CDR1 and CDR2 are MNHEY and SMNVEV (reference sequence). CDR3: CASRLSRGTEAFF. For the CDR3, the DNA is TGTGCCAGCAGACTCAGCAGGGGCACTGAAGCTTTCTTT.

There are a few counts of this clone. V is TRBV10-2 and J is TRBJ2-1; the D is unclear. The CDR3 runs to 13 residues. Trimming cost V 5 bases and J 5 bases, with 10 bases left between them. Germline lookup yields CDR1 WSHSY and CDR2 SAAADI. The CDR3: CASSQQKHNEQFF. For the CDR3, the DNA is TGCGCCAGCAGTCAACAAAAACACAATGAGCAGTTCTTC.

V gene TRBV27 combines with J gene TRBJ2-5, with 7 positions matching TRBD1. The V and J ends lost 5 bases and 5 bases, in that order; junction bases with no gene match: 11. Per the germline V gene, CDR1 is MNHEY and CDR2 is SMNVEV (reference sequence). The CDR3 runs 15 residues. CDR3 sequence: CASSPYRQGGETQYF. CDR3 in DNA: TGTGCCAGCAGTCCGTACCGACAGGGTGGGGAGACCCAGTACTTC.

This clone was seen repeatedly, ten times or more. This sequence joins TRBV11-2 and TRBJ1-1, with D perhaps matching TRBD1 (5 bases). Deletions cut 5 bases from V and 7 bases from J, with 23 bases between. Germline V gene data show CDR1 as SGHAT and CDR2 as FQNNGV. There are 16 residues in the CDR3. The CDR3 bases are TGTGCCAGCAGCCAACCCCGGCAGGGCCTCTCGGGTGAAGCTTTCTTT. It codes for CASSQPRQGLSGEAFF.

This clone was recorded only once. Other DNA sequences in this specimen translate into the identical CDR3. The chain uses TRBV28 and TRBJ2-7; D possibly corresponds to TRBD1 (6 bases). CDR1 and CDR2 from the germline V gene are MDHEN and SYDVKM. The V end was cut by 6 bases, the J end by 0 bases, with 12 bases between. The CDR3 sequence is 14 residues long. The CDR3 nucleotides are TGTGCCAGCAGCCGTGGGGGCAGCTCCTACGAGCAGTACTTC. Protein: CASSRGGSSYEQYF.

The V gene is TRBV19, the J gene TRBJ1-1, with D possibly being TRBD1 (5 bases). Trimming took off 5 bases at V and 3 bases at J, with 16 bases between the two ends. CDR3 length: 15 amino acids. Germline lookup yields CDR1 LNHDA and CDR2 SQIVND (reference sequence). In DNA form, the CDR3 reads TGTGCCAGTAGTGACCCGGGGGGTGATGACACTGAAGCTTTCTTT. Residues: CASSDPGGDDTEAFF.

The CDR3 sequence is CSVALVQETQYF. CDR3 DNA: TGCAGCGTTGCATTAGTACAAGAGACCCAGTACTTC. The chain joins TRBV29-1 to TRBJ2-5; D gene ambiguous. CDR3 length: 12 amino acids. Trimming removed 4 bases at V and 2 bases at J, with 8 bases between. CDR1 is SQVTM and CDR2 is ANQGSEA in the germline V gene. The variable domain in full, completed from reference TRBV29-1 and TRBJ2-5, reads SAVISQKPSRDICQRGTSLTIQCQVDSQVTMMFWYRQQPGQSLTLIATANQGSEATYESGFVIDKFPISRPNLTFSTLTVSNMSPEDSSIYLCSVALVQETQYFGPGTRLLVL.